This TCR beta chain was sequenced during a study of T-cell reconstitution after alpha-beta-depleted transplantation in children. Study-wide findings and caveats: T-cell counts and diversity at one year following transplant were attributed mainly to newly produced T cells. Day-60 TCRbeta diversity that was high in some patients was derived from surviving recipient T cells and thymic progenitors.

Comment on this clonotype: Its matching antigen is unknown.

The CDR3 spans 16 residues. Trimming cost V 2 bases and J 9 bases, with 20 bases left between them. Germline V gene sequence: CDR1 MNHEY, CDR2 SVGEGT. Preparation of the TCRbeta library was carried out with unique molecular identifiers. One entry per CDR3 protein, called by TCRdb with MiXCR from the PCR reads. The sample lists 780,000 or so distinct CDR3 sequences; around 17% were seen once. The clonotype comes from a male patient younger than 18 who had a stem cell transplant for acute lymphoblastic leukemia, so the T cells may come from the graft donor. The input for sequencing was PBMCs, mostly from graft donor cells, taken 360 days after TCRalphabeta/CD19-depleted stem cell transplant. This chain uses TRBV6-2 or TRBV6-3 with TRBJ1-5; tentatively, D is TRBD1 (6 bases). Here the CDR3 DNA reads TGTGCCAGCAGTTACCTCGGACAGCCGGGGGGAGGGCCCCAGCATTTT. It encodes CASSYLGQPGGGPQHF.